Reported below is one TCR beta chain. This entry comes from a study of T cells in severe cutaneous drug reactions. Whole-study context: Patients were recruited from Taiwan, Thailand and Europe between about 2011 and 2019.

Per germline, CDR1 MNHNS and CDR2 SASEGT. This CDR3 contains 15 residues. Sequenced patients had Stevens-Johnson syndrome or toxic epidermal necrolysis caused by carbamazepine. Libraries were made by iRepertoire multiplex PCR with TCR subtype-specific primers for bulk and single-cell sequencing. After re-calling the multiplex PCR reads, TCRdb lists one entry per CDR3 protein, DNA absent. The listing records approximately 1,200 distinct CDR3 sequences. The sequence was collected from a human donor with Stevens-Johnson syndrome, a severe cutaneous drug reaction. The V gene is TRBV6-1, the J gene TRBJ2-7; with no DNA, the TCRdb D assignment of TRBD2 cannot be verified. The sequencing sample was made of cells from a skin blister. The CDR3 loop is CASSEATSGAYEQYF.